One sample yielded the 13 T cell receptor beta chains listed below, sequenced in a study of blood T cell repertoires in COVID-19. The table came from immunoSEQ multiplex PCR; TCRdb's copy has only in-frame clones and leaves some out. This table holds roughly 290,000 clones, 89% found once. Sequencing was performed on PBMCs or T cells enriched from blood (not recorded which). The receptors here all came from a woman in her thirties or forties who had recovered from COVID-19.

The chain carries TRBV5-1 and TRBJ1-1, with D unresolved. The germline V gene encodes CDR1 SGHRS and CDR2 YFSETQ. Deletions cut 0 bases from V and 4 bases from J, with 10 bases between. This CDR3 comprises 14 residues. The CDR3 sequence: CASSLGAVSTEAFF. CDR3 nucleotides: TGCGCCAGCAGCTTGGGGGCAGTGAGCACTGAAGCTTTCTTT.

The sample holds a few counts of this clone. The chain joins TRBV5-6 to TRBJ1-2; D is undetermined. Germline CDR1 reads SGHDT; CDR2 reads YYEEEE. The CDR3 spans 11 residues. Trimming shortened V by 2 bases and J by 10 bases, and 9 bases separated the two germline ends. As DNA, the CDR3 is TGTGCCAGCAGCTTTATGTTCTCCTACACCTTC. Amino acids: CASSFMFSYTF.

The genes are TRBV25-1 and TRBJ2-1; D possibly corresponds to TRBD1 (5 bases). Germline CDR1 reads MGHDK; CDR2 reads SYGVNS. This CDR3 is 13 amino acids long. V was trimmed by 7 bases and J by 8 bases, leaving 15 bases between them. As DNA, the CDR3 is TGTGCCAGCACCCAGTCAGGGAAGCATGAGCAGTTCTTC. As protein: CASTQSGKHEQFF.

V gene TRBV3-1 (or the pseudogene TRBV3-2) combines with J gene TRBJ2-1; 12 nucleotides line up with TRBD2. The CDR3 is made up of 21 amino acids. CDR1 and CDR2 from the germline V gene are LGHDT and YNNKEL (reference sequence). V trimming: 0 bases; J trimming: 0 bases; junction bases outside the gene matches: 12. As DNA, the CDR3 is TGTGCCAGCAGCCAAGACCCGTTACTAGCGGGGGGCCCAAACTCCTACAATGAGCAGTTCTTC. Its protein is CASSQDPLLAGGPNSYNEQFF.

The V call is TRBV9, the J call TRBJ2-3; no clear D gene. The CDR3 has 13 residues. Trimming removed 5 bases at V and 3 bases at J, with 10 bases between. Germline CDR1 and CDR2: SGDLS and YYNGEE. The CDR3 coding sequence is TGTGCCAGCAGAAACCAGATTACAGATACGCAGTATTTT. It yields the protein CASRNQITDTQYF.

The chain carries TRBV2 and TRBJ1-5; TRBD1 matches at 10 bases. Germline V lookup: CDR1 SNHLY, CDR2 FYNNEI. V was pared by 5 bases and J by 6 bases, with 4 bases of the junction left unmatched. The CDR3 is made up of 14 amino acids. Written as DNA, the CDR3 is TGTGCCAGCAGTCAGGACAGGGGGGGTCAGCCCCAGCATTTT. As protein: CASSQDRGGQPQHF.

The V gene is TRBV10-2, the J gene TRBJ1-3; 7 positions agree with TRBD1. Germline loops: CDR1 WSHSY, CDR2 SAAADI. CDR3 size: 15 residues. The V segment lost 3 bases and the J segment 4 bases; nucleotides outside the gene matches: 6. CDR3: CASSDDRDGGNTIYF. For the CDR3, the DNA is TGCGCCAGCAGTGACGACAGGGATGGAGGAAACACCATATATTTT.

This chain links TRBV5-4 with TRBJ2-7; TRBD2 is a possible D gene (6 bases). The CDR3 consists of 14 residues. Trimming took off 1 base at V and 4 bases at J, with 12 bases between the two ends. Germline V CDR1 and CDR2: SGHNT, YYREEE (reference sequence). The CDR3 DNA reads as TGTGCCAGCAGCTTGTTCGGGAGTCAATACGAGCAGTACTTC. Protein sequence: CASSLFGSQYEQYF. Combining the CDR3 with reference TRBV5-4 and TRBJ2-7 gives the whole variable domain ETGVTQSPTHLIKTRGQQVTLRCSSQSGHNTVSWYQQALGQGPQFIFQYYREEENGRGNFPPRFSGLQFPNYSSELNVNALELDDSALYLCASSLFGSQYEQYFGPGTRLTVT.

This clone was counted only a few times. The chain combines TRBV6-5 with TRBJ1-2; D remains unclear. This CDR3 region has 14 residues. Trimming stripped 7 bases from V and 0 bases from J, with 12 bases between. Germline V gene data show CDR1 as MNHEY and CDR2 as SVGAGI. The CDR3 loop reads CASTPAGSNYGYTF. CDR3 in DNA: TGTGCCAGCACCCCGGCAGGTTCTAACTATGGCTACACCTTC.

J is TRBJ1-4 and V is TRBV30; D call uncertain. The CDR3 has 14 residues. Trimming took 0 bases from V and 6 from J, leaving 11 bases between them. The germline V gene encodes CDR1 GTSNPN and CDR2 SVGIG (reference sequence). The DNA for the CDR3 is TGTGCCTGGAGTGTACCCAGGCGGGATGAAAAACTGTTTTTT. Encoded protein: CAWSVPRRDEKLFF.

The CDR3 coding sequence is TGTGCCAGCAGCCCGGGACAGGGCTATGGCTACACCTTC. It translates to CASSPGQGYGYTF. The V call is TRBV11-2, the J call TRBJ1-2; 9 bases are a match to TRBD1. CDR3 length equals 13 residues. Germline V gene sequence: CDR1 SGHAT, CDR2 FQNNGV. The V gene end was trimmed by 5 bases and the J gene end by 4 bases; junction bases not matched to a gene: 2.

The rearrangement links TRBV6-5 to TRBJ2-3; 8 nucleotides line up with TRBD2. The V gene's germline CDR1 is MNHEY and CDR2 SVGAGI. The CDR3 sequence is 15 residues long. Losses at the gene ends were 7 bases for V and 6 bases for J; bases not matched to a gene: 12. Here the CDR3 reads CASTWGTRVRDTQYF. CDR3 DNA sequence: TGTGCCAGCACGTGGGGGACTAGGGTTAGGGATACGCAGTATTTT.

This clone was seen a single time. The rearrangement uses TRBV7-9 and TRBJ2-3; perhaps TRBD1 as D (6 bases). The V gene lost 3 bases and the J gene lost 3 bases, with 16 bases spanning the gap. The germline CDR1 and CDR2 sequences are SEHNR and FQNEAQ (reference sequence). The CDR3 is 16 amino acids. The CDR3 region has the DNA TGTGCCAGCAGCTTCCAGCGTACAGGGCGAACAGATACGCAGTATTTT. Amino acids: CASSFQRTGRTDTQYF.